The clone carrying this T cell receptor (beta chain) was detected ten times or more. Its specificity is unknown. Germline assignment: CDR1 SGHTA and CDR2 FQGNSA. With 5 bases removed from V and 2 bases from J, the gap between germline ends came to 13 bases. The CDR3 length is 15 residues. The sample is drawn from a study of T cells after yellow fever vaccination. Findings of the study overall: At 96% for CD4 and about 91% for CD8, most primary-vaccination clones showed up again after the booster.

A universal primer site and UMIs were added as TCR cDNA was made by 5'RACE template switching. TCRdb reanalysed the 5' RACE reads using MiXCR and keeps one entry per CDR3 protein. The sample lists around 120,000 distinct CDR3 sequences, approximately 7.1% occurring once. The clonotype comes from a man in his late teens or twenties who received the YFV17D yellow fever vaccine. The material was CD4+ T cells sorted from PBMCs, obtained about 49 days after the first yellow fever vaccination. The chain couples TRBV7-2 to TRBJ2-1; D is possibly TRBD1 (5 bases). The CDR3 reads CASSPRQSPYNEQFF. The CDR3 DNA follows: TGTGCCAGCAGCCCGCGACAGTCCCCCTACAATGAGCAGTTCTTC.